The entry below gives a single T cell receptor (beta chain) sequence along with its context. The antigen remains unidentified. Combining a sample-barcoded 5' primer with a J-beta primer mix, a second PCR ran for roughly 6 to 12 cycles. A single record per CDR3 protein comes from TCRdb applying MiXCR to the 5' RACE reads. The sample yields around 1.5 million distinct CDR3 sequences, 35% to 45% seen once. Isolation recovered at least 6.5 million PBMCs from every sample. CDR1 and CDR2 (germline): SEHNR, FQNEAQ (reference sequence). This CDR3 spans 10 amino acids. The V end was cut by 6 bases, the J end by 8 bases, with 7 bases between. This sample was taken from a study of blood T cells in healthy people across ages. Whole-study results and caveats: Older individuals had lower TCR beta diversity per million T cells (the decline was roughly linear). Both higher diversity and more naive CD4+ cells marked long-lived donors when set against aged donors.

Sequencing used blood. The chain links TRBV7-9 to TRBJ1-1; D unresolved. The sequence came from a woman under 30 in good health. CDR3 protein: CASSLQEAFF. The CDR3 DNA reads TGTGCCAGCAGTCTACAAGAAGCTTTCTTT.